The 5 T cell receptor beta chains below all came from one sample that was sequenced in a study of technical replicates of blood from a handful of donors. This table comes from immunoSEQ multiplex PCR, and its TCRdb copy is limited to in-frame clones, with some not included. The sample carries more than 75,000 clones, 94% recorded once. Input material: T cells isolated from PBMCs. The receptors were sampled from a human donor in good health.

This chain uses TRBV2 with TRBJ2-4; 8 positions agree with TRBD1. Germline V gene lookup returns CDR1 SNHLY and CDR2 FYNNEI. The V and J ends lost 11 bases and 0 bases, in that order; junction bases with no gene match: 6. There are 14 residues in the CDR3. CDR3: CAARTGLAKNIQYF. CDR3 bases: TGTGCCGCTAGGACAGGGCTAGCCAAAAACATTCAGTACTTC.

The rearrangement joins TRBV5-4 to TRBJ2-7, with TRBD2 identical over 8 bases. Germline V gives CDR1 SGHNT, CDR2 YYREEE (reference sequence). V shed 4 bases and J 2 bases; nucleotides not matched to a gene: 8. This CDR3 contains 15 residues. The CDR3 loop is CASSPTSGNTYEQYF. CDR3 nucleotide sequence: TGTGCCAGCAGCCCAACTAGCGGTAATACCTACGAGCAGTACTTC.

This clone was picked up one time. The CDR3 nucleotides are TGTGCCATCACCGATAGGCAGGGCGAAGGGGAGCTGTTTTTT. It specifies CAITDRQGEGELFF. The chain employs TRBV10-3 and TRBJ2-2; D might be TRBD1 (5 bases). Germline assignment: CDR1 ENHRY and CDR2 SYGVKD. The CDR3 loop spans 14 amino acids. V dropped 7 bases and J dropped 8 bases, with 17 bases sitting between them.

The chain carries TRBV18 and TRBJ2-3; unclear D gene. This CDR3 has 14 residues. Trimming stripped 6 bases from V and 3 bases from J, with 13 bases between. Germline CDR1 KGHSH, CDR2 LQKENI. CDR3 amino acids: CASSPPTRTDTQYF. The CDR3 coding sequence is TGTGCCAGCTCTCCGCCAACGCGGACAGATACGCAGTATTTT.

The rearrangement uses TRBV28 and TRBJ1-1; the D gene is possibly TRBD1 (6 bases). V shed 3 bases and J shed 7 bases, with 18 bases lying between them. CDR3 length: 15 residues. CDR1 MDHEN and CDR2 SYDVKM come from the germline V gene. This CDR3 reads CASSFFSRTDYEAFF. In DNA form, the CDR3 reads TGTGCCAGCAGTTTTTTTTCACGGACAGACTATGAAGCTTTCTTT.